The source of this TCR beta chain is a study of blood T cell repertoires in COVID-19. Study details: From the United States, Italy and Spain came samples of acute and convalescent COVID-19.

Authors' methods: By means of reference gene primer amplification, nucleated cell counts were estimated. Only in-frame clones appear in the TCRdb table, and some are missing; sequencing was by immunoSEQ multiplex PCR. The DNA gave D and trimming, while V, J and clone size come from that table. The sample has over 70,000 clones, about 85% seen once. Germline V lookup: CDR1 MGHRA, CDR2 YSYEKL. Trimming removed 4 bases at V and 3 bases at J, with 16 bases between. The CDR3 is made up of 15 amino acids. The V call is TRBV4-1, the J call TRBJ2-7; D is possibly TRBD1 (7 bases). Sequenced input: peripheral blood. This sequence originates from a man aged 55 to 70 with COVID-19, enrolled during active disease. The CDR3 region is CASSPRGEDIYEQYF. CDR3 in DNA: TGCGCCAGCAGCCCCAGGGGGGAAGATATCTACGAGCAGTACTTC.